This TCR beta chain is from a study of OX40 agonist ivuxolimab in advanced cancers. Turning to the overall study: Ivuxolimab was an agonistic, fully human IgG2 monoclonal antibody directed against OX40 (CD134), a costimulatory receptor. A male proportion of 82.7% and a mean age of about 60 years, ranging from about 23 to 90, were recorded for the dose-escalation cohort. Peripheral TCRbeta sequencing aimed to test whether ivuxolimab altered TCR sequence diversity and caused clonal T-cell expansion. The paper reports the monotherapy dose-escalation portion (N of about 52 patients) of the phase I ivuxolimab trial. Intravenous ivuxolimab was administered to patients every 2 weeks at six dose levels: 0.01, 0.1, 0.3, 1.5, 3 and 10 mg/kg. Of the approximately 50 patients in dose escalation, about 20 had hepatocellular carcinoma, around 15 had melanoma, 9 had renal cell carcinoma and 9 had head and neck cancer. Patients were allowed to have had prior anti-PD-1, anti-PD-L1 or anti-CTLA-4 therapy, and 40% to 45% of the dose-escalation patients had been treated with checkpoint inhibitors. Partial responses were achieved by three dose-escalation patients, of whom one had hepatocellular carcinoma and two had cutaneous melanoma.

The trial excluded patients who had a history of autoimmune disease or were on systemic immunosuppression. In every dose cohort, peripheral blood was drawn for TCR sequencing at baseline, cycle 4 day 1, and cycle 7 day 1. Samples came from an open-label, multicenter, first-in-human phase I dose-escalation trial of ivuxolimab. Adults with locally advanced or metastatic melanoma, renal cell carcinoma, hepatocellular carcinoma or head and neck squamous cell carcinoma were enrolled in the trial. Before TCR sequencing, CD4+ T cells and CD8+ T cells from peripheral blood were sorted into separate populations. For sequencing of the TCRbeta CDR3 region, genomic DNA was extracted from the sorted cells. TCRbeta CDR3 regions were sequenced using the immunoSEQ Assay. TCRdb holds this immuneACCESS table with in-frame rearrangements only. Some clones are missing; in checked studies, unresolved V genes explain under half, and the rest has no known cause. This sample gives 70,000 to 95,000 clones in total; 85% to 95% of them show up just once. The ten biggest clones cover roughly 0.72% of the sample.

The V end loses 2 bases and the J end loses 3 bases, and a stretch of 30 bases separates them. The CDR3 sequence holds 21 residues, the cysteine and phenylalanine included. Just CDR3 DNA is preserved here, 63 bases in frame from base 1. CDR1 and CDR2 are drawn from the germline V gene: MRHNA, SNTAGT. As regards this clone: It lacks a known antigen. The sample holds no much larger clone one base away, and base qualities are not on file.

Summary of the overall study and its limitations: On average, CD8+ T cells showed more expanded clones than CD4+ T cells after ivuxolimab. Low levels of normalized T-cell clonal expansion were also seen in some patients who did not respond. In the 0.1-3.0 mg/kg groups, partial responders were among the patients with the lowest normalized peripheral clonal expansion, particularly in CD8+ T cells. At doses from 0.1 to 3.0 mg/kg, clonal expansion was seen in both CD4+ and CD8+ blood T cells between baseline and week 6. The antigen specificity of the peripheral T cells that underwent clonal expansion was not determined.

This clonotype was sampled from an adult with an advanced solid tumor such as melanoma, head and neck, liver or kidney cancer. The sequencing used CD4+ or CD8+ T cells sorted from blood, collected in a trial of the OX40 agonist ivuxolimab. The chain is encoded by TRBV6-4 joined to TRBJ2-3, and perhaps TRBD2 as D gene, on 6 matching bases. The CDR3 here reads CASSDDFREIIYRSVTDTQYF. Here is the DNA: TGTGCCAGCAGTGACGACTTTCGGGAGATAATCTACCGCAGTGTTACAGATACGCAGTATTTT.